A selection of T cell receptor beta chains follows, all from one sample in a study of blood T cell repertoires in COVID-19. The protocol was immunoSEQ multiplex PCR, while the TCRdb copy is restricted to in-frame clones and leaves out a portion. The table records under 250,000 clones, about 87% of them present only once. The specimen was peripheral blood. All receptors derive from a young man with COVID-19, enrolled during active disease. The CDR3 runs from the conserved cysteine through the conserved F or W. A D gene is named only where the DNA matches it firmly. Clone size is not always given. Where it is, it says once, few, many or a class for expanded clones.

clone_size d_call j_call v_call cdr3_aa cdr3_nt
. . TRBJ1-6 TRBV4-1 CASSQDLSQGNSPLHF TGCGCCAGCAGCCAAGATCTAAGTCAGGGAAATTCACCCCTCCACTTT
. TRBD1 TRBJ1-2 TRBV19 CASREGQHYGYTF TGTGCCAGTAGGGAGGGACAGCACTATGGCTACACCTTC
. . TRBJ2-2 TRBV7-2 CASSLLRVGTGELFF TGTGCCAGCAGCTTACTCAGGGTCGGCACCGGGGAGCTGTTTTTT
once . TRBJ1-1 TRBV6-5 CASIPGTHTEAFF TGTGCCAGCATTCCGGGAACTCACACTGAAGCTTTCTTT
once . TRBJ1-6 TRBV9 CASSLGLPDSPLHF TGTGCCAGCAGCTTAGGGCTTCCTGATTCACCCCTCCACTTT
. TRBD1 TRBJ1-1 TRBV28 CASSLFGTVNTEAFF TGTGCCAGCAGTTTATTTGGGACAGTGAACACTGAAGCTTTCTTT
. . TRBJ2-1 TRBV28 CASSPPAHSWAYNEQFF TGTGCCAGCAGCCCTCCCGCCCACAGTTGGGCCTACAATGAGCAGTTCTTC
. TRBD1 TRBJ1-4 TRBV29-1 CSVEEGQGRTNPEKLFF TGCAGCGTTGAAGAAGGACAGGGTAGGACCAACCCCGAAAAACTGTTTTTT
. . TRBJ2-7 TRBV7-2 CASSSRTGRDEQYF TGTGCCAGCAGCTCTCGGACAGGGAGGGACGAGCAGTACTTC
. . TRBJ2-3 TRBV19 CASMGRVGDTQYF TGTGCCAGTATGGGCAGGGTGGGGGATACGCAGTATTTT
once . TRBJ1-1 TRBV27 CASSLGGTGAFF TGTGCCAGCAGTTTAGGGGGCACGGGGGCTTTCTTT
once . TRBJ1-5 TRBV4-3 CASSQDVRVGGQPQHF TGCGCCAGCAGCCAAGATGTCAGGGTGGGCGGTCAGCCCCAGCATTTT
. TRBD1 TRBJ2-1 TRBV7-2 CASSPRTGWDEQFF TGTGCCAGCAGCCCCCGGACAGGGTGGGATGAGCAGTTCTTC
. . TRBJ1-2 TRBV5-6 CASSPQGYGYTF TGTGCCAGCAGCCCCCAGGGTTATGGCTACACCTTC
once TRBD1 TRBJ2-2 TRBV7-2 CASSLFGQGNTGELFF TGTGCCAGCAGCTTATTCGGACAGGGGAACACCGGGGAGCTGTTTTTT
. . TRBJ2-1 TRBV4-3 CASSQGLNRNEQFF TGCGCCAGCAGCCAAGGGCTCAATCGCAATGAGCAGTTCTTC
. . TRBJ1-5 TRBV7-8 CASSFDNNQPQHF TGTGCCAGCAGCTTTGACAACAATCAGCCCCAGCATTTT
. TRBD1 TRBJ2-7 TRBV6-2/TRBV6-3 CASSYSGTGGFLASYEQYF TGTGCCAGCAGTTACTCTGGGACAGGGGGCTTTCTTGCATCCTACGAGCAGTACTTC
few TRBD1 TRBJ2-2 TRBV28 CASSFGTGHTGELFF TGTGCCAGCAGTTTCGGGACAGGGCACACCGGGGAGCTGTTTTTT
. TRBD2 TRBJ2-3 TRBV7-3 CASSLGTSPDTQYF TGTGCCAGCAGCTTAGGGACTAGCCCGGATACGCAGTATTTT
once . TRBJ2-7 TRBV7-9 CASSFGGLYEQYF TGTGCCAGCAGCTTCGGCGGGCTGTACGAGCAGTACTTC
. TRBD1 TRBJ2-1 TRBV28 CASSLGTGGYNEQFF TGTGCCAGCAGTCTCGGGACAGGGGGGTACAATGAGCAGTTCTTC
once . TRBJ1-5 TRBV2 CASRPSRGNQPQHF TGTGCCAGCAGACCCTCGAGGGGGAATCAGCCCCAGCATTTT
once TRBD2 TRBJ2-1 TRBV19 CASSIRGLADYNEQFF TGTGCCAGTAGTATCAGGGGACTAGCGGACTACAATGAGCAGTTCTTC
. TRBD1 TRBJ1-5 TRBV19 CASNPDRGSNQPQHF TGTGCCAGTAACCCGGACAGGGGTAGCAATCAGCCCCAGCATTTT
. TRBD2 TRBJ2-1 TRBV7-9 CASSHALAGVGYNEQFF TGTGCCAGCAGCCACGCATTAGCGGGAGTCGGGTACAATGAGCAGTTCTTC
. . TRBJ2-1 TRBV5-4 CASSSDSFQQFF TGTGCCAGCAGTTCGGACAGCTTCCAACAGTTCTTC
. TRBD2 TRBJ2-7 TRBV5-4 CASSIGLAGASYEQYF TGTGCCAGCAGCATTGGACTAGCGGGAGCCTCCTACGAGCAGTACTTC
. . TRBJ2-2 TRBV2 CASNLFREAGELFF TGTGCCAGCAATCTCTTCAGGGAAGCCGGGGAGCTGTTTTTT
. . TRBJ1-3 TRBV12-5 CASGLVINRMTVSGNTIYF TGTGCTAGTGGTTTGGTAATCAACAGGATGACCGTCTCTGGAAACACCATATATTTT
. TRBD1 TRBJ2-7 TRBV7-2 CASSQWDRVTEQYF TGTGCCAGCAGCCAGTGGGACAGGGTCACCGAGCAGTACTTC
. . TRBJ1-2 TRBV7-2 CASSGLGGADYGYTF TGTGCCAGCAGCGGGCTGGGGGGGGCTGACTATGGCTACACCTTC
. TRBD2 TRBJ2-1 TRBV5-4 CASSQRLAGWNEQFF TGTGCCAGCAGCCAGAGACTAGCGGGATGGAATGAGCAGTTCTTC
. . TRBJ1-2 TRBV29-1 CSVDGTVGGYTF TGCAGCGTTGATGGTACGGTGGGCGGCTACACCTTC
. . TRBJ2-7 TRBV7-2 CASSFGFFGAYEQYF TGTGCCAGCAGCTTCGGGTTTTTTGGAGCCTACGAGCAGTACTTC
. TRBD2 TRBJ2-5 TRBV7-9 CASSLSSGRVQETQYF TGTGCCAGCAGCTTATCAAGCGGGAGGGTCCAAGAGACCCAGTACTTC
. . TRBJ1-1 TRBV7-2 CASSLVPGLNTEAFF TGTGCCAGCAGCTTAGTACCAGGGCTGAACACTGAAGCTTTCTTT
. . TRBJ1-2 TRBV18 CASSLGSAGDGYGYTF TGTGCCAGCTCACTCGGGTCGGCAGGGGATGGCTATGGCTACACCTTC
. TRBD1 TRBJ1-3 TRBV5-4 CASSPTGTGNTIYF TGTGCCAGCAGCCCTACTGGGACAGGGAACACCATATATTTT
. TRBD1 TRBJ1-1 TRBV30 CAWSETGVSEAFF TGTGCCTGGAGTGAGACAGGGGTTAGTGAAGCTTTCTTT
. TRBD2 TRBJ2-7 TRBV6-6 CASSTGLAGGTLEQYF TGTGCCAGCAGTACGGGACTAGCGGGAGGGACCCTGGAGCAGTACTTC
. . TRBJ1-6 TRBV28 CASSAGSYNSPLHF TGTGCCAGCAGTGCGGGGAGCTATAATTCACCCCTCCACTTT
. . TRBJ2-7 TRBV27 CASSLSFDWYEQYF TGTGCCAGCAGTTTATCGTTCGACTGGTACGAGCAGTACTTC
. TRBD1 TRBJ1-5 TRBV27 CASSLWTGVNQPQHF TGTGCCAGCAGTTTATGGACAGGGGTCAATCAGCCCCAGCATTTT
. TRBD2 TRBJ2-5 TRBV7-7 CASSLARGDPETQYF TGTGCCAGCAGCTTAGCGCGGGGGGACCCTGAGACCCAGTACTTC
. TRBD1 TRBJ1-2 TRBV3-1/TRBV3-2 CASSQDVQGANYGYTF TGTGCCAGCAGCCAAGATGTCCAGGGGGCTAACTATGGCTACACCTTC
. . TRBJ2-7 TRBV6-6 CASSQRDFSYEQYF TGTGCCAGCAGTCAAAGGGACTTCTCCTACGAGCAGTACTTC
. . TRBJ1-6 TRBV5-1 CASSPTGYNSPLHF TGCGCCAGCAGCCCCACAGGATATAATTCACCCCTCCACTTT
. . TRBJ1-1 TRBV24-1 CATSDLNLRAGSRDTEAFF TGTGCCACCAGTGATTTGAACCTTCGGGCAGGGTCTCGGGACACTGAAGCTTTCTTT